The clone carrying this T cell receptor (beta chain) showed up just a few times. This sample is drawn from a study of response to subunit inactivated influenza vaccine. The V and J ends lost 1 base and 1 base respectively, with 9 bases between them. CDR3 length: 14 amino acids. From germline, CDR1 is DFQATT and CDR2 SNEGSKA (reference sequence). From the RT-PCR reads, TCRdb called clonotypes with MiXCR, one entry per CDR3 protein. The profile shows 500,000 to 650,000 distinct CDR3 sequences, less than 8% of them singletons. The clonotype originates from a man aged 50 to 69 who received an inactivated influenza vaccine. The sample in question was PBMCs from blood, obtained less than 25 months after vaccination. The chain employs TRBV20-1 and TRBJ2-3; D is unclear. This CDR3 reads CSARGQWGTDTQYF. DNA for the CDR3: TGCAGTGCTAGAGGGCAGTGGGGCACAGATACGCAGTATTTT.